One sample yielded the 29 T cell receptor beta chains listed below, sequenced in a study of Ad26.COV2.S vaccination and SARS-CoV-2 variants. The data were produced by immunoSEQ multiplex PCR, yet TCRdb's version contains in-frame clones alone and is incomplete. The table has more than 300,000 clones, less than 90% seen once. The treatment here: roughly 19 received Ad26.COV2.S at low or high dose, single or two shots; about five received placebo; per-sample allocation not given. Collection of samples fell on day 63 after the first vaccine or placebo injection. Material: peripheral blood, obtained in a trial of Ad26.COV2.S vaccine versus placebo. The receptor source for this set is a person aged 18-65 years who received the Ad26.COV2.S COVID-19 vaccine or a placebo.

V is TRBV3-1 (or the pseudogene TRBV3-2) and J is TRBJ2-2; 8 bases align to TRBD1. J lost 16 bases, V lost 0 bases, and 4 bases had no gene match. Germline values: CDR1 LGHDT, CDR2 YNNKEL (reference sequence). The CDR3 runs to 12 residues. CDR3 coding DNA: TGTGCCAGCAGCCAAGAAGTCGGACAGGGGTTTTTT. Translating it yields CASSQEVGQGFF.

The chain combines TRBV10-3 with TRBJ1-2, with D possibly matching TRBD1 (5 bases). Trimming cost V 3 bases and J 4 bases, with 15 bases left between them. Germline CDR1 is ENHRY and CDR2 is SYGVKD. There are 15 residues in the CDR3. CDR3 nucleotide sequence: TGTGCCATCAGTGAAATGCAGGGCCCTCTCTATGGCTACACCTTC. This codes for CAISEMQGPLYGYTF.

This clone showed up just a few times. The V gene is TRBV6-4, the J gene TRBJ2-6; D perhaps matches TRBD1 (7 bases). Germline V gene sequence: CDR1 MRHNA, CDR2 SNTAGT. V was trimmed by 7 bases and J by 0 bases, leaving 16 bases between them. The CDR3 sequence is 17 residues long. The CDR3 sequence: CASNPGGGTSGANVLTF. The CDR3 nucleotides read TGTGCCAGCAACCCTGGAGGGGGCACCTCTGGGGCCAACGTCCTGACTTTC.

The table lists this clone with a count of one. The chain carries TRBV19 and TRBJ2-7; D is ambiguous. This CDR3 region has 13 residues. The germline gives CDR1 LNHDA, CDR2 SQIVND (reference sequence). Deletions cut 3 bases from V and 4 bases from J, with 10 bases between. The chain's CDR3 is CASSIGDRYEQYF. The CDR3 DNA follows: TGTGCCAGTAGTATTGGTGACCGATACGAGCAGTACTTC.

This clone has just one count. This chain connects TRBV24-1 to TRBJ2-1, with D perhaps TRBD1 (5 bases). This CDR3 spans 16 amino acids. Germline V CDR1 and CDR2: KGHDR, SFDVKD. V dropped 1 base and J dropped 7 bases, with 16 bases sitting between them. CDR3 in amino acids: CATSDLIGASSNEQFF. CDR3 in DNA: TGTGCCACCAGTGATTTAATAGGGGCCTCCAGTAATGAGCAGTTCTTC.

This clone was counted many times. Other DNA sequences of this sample code for an identical CDR3. The chain is built from TRBV30 and TRBJ2-7; the match to TRBD2 covers 9 bases. The CDR3 length is 13 residues. The junction had 6 bases not matched to a gene; V was cut back by 8 bases and J by 1 base. The germline V gene encodes CDR1 GTSNPN and CDR2 SVGIG (reference sequence). The CDR3 nucleotides are TGTGCCGGTAGCGGGAGCCTTTCCTACGAGCAGTACTTC. Protein product: CAGSGSLSYEQYF.

The CDR3 bases are TGTGCCAGCAGCCCCACCCAGATCCCGGGACCTAGAGCCAAAAACATTCAGTACTTC. It yields the protein CASSPTQIPGPRAKNIQYF. The gene calls are TRBV7-2 and TRBJ2-4; D possibly matches TRBD1 or TRBD2 (5 bases each). The CDR3 contains 19 residues. V was cut by 5 bases and J by 0 bases, with 23 bases left in between. Looked up from germline, CDR1 is SGHTA and CDR2 is FQGNSA.

The V and J genes are TRBV7-2 and TRBJ1-3; a weak D match, TRBD1 (5 bases). This CDR3 is 15 amino acids long. Germline CDR1 and CDR2: SGHTA and FQGNSA. V was pared by 5 bases and J by 0 bases, with 11 bases between. The CDR3 DNA follows: TGTGCCAGCAGCCCCTGGGGGAGCTCTGGAAACACCATATATTTT. This gives the protein CASSPWGSSGNTIYF.

This clone was picked up many times. This specimen includes other DNA sequences encoding the same CDR3. This rearrangement joins TRBV9 to TRBJ2-2; unclear D gene. Trimming took 2 bases from V and 5 from J, leaving 4 bases between them. Germline V CDR1 and CDR2: SGDLS, YYNGEE. The CDR3 runs to 12 residues. The CDR3 reads CASSVGTGELFF. The DNA of the CDR3 is TGTGCCAGCAGCGTCGGAACCGGGGAGCTGTTTTTT. Full variable domain (outside the CDR3, taken from reference TRBV9 and TRBJ2-2): DSGVTQTPKHLITATGQRVTLRCSPRSGDLSVYWYQQSLDQGLQFLIQYYNGEERAKGNILERFSAQQFPDLHSELNLSSLELGDSALYFCASSVGTGELFFGEGSRLTVL.

The V gene is TRBV7-2, the J gene TRBJ1-1; no clear D gene. Per germline, CDR1 SGHTA and CDR2 FQGNSA. CDR3 length: 14 amino acids. V lost 3 bases and J 2 bases, leaving 10 bases between the germline ends. The CDR3 region is CASSFSGSNTEAFF. DNA of the CDR3: TGTGCCAGCAGCTTTTCAGGTTCAAACACTGAAGCTTTCTTT. The full variable domain, with the rest looked up from reference TRBV7-2 and TRBJ1-1, is GAGVSQSPSNKVTEKGKDVELRCDPISGHTALYWYRQSLGQGLEFLIYFQGNSAPDKSGLPSDRFSAERTGGSVSTLTIQRTQQEDSAVYLCASSFSGSNTEAFFGQGTRLTVV.

The rearrangement links TRBV4-3 to TRBJ1-2, with TRBD1 as a possible D gene (5 bases). CDR3 length equals 15 residues. In germline, CDR1 is LGHNA, CDR2 YSLEER. V lost 0 bases, J lost 3 bases, and 11 bases lay in between. Here the CDR3 reads CASSQDRDWDYGYTF. The CDR3 nucleotides are TGCGCCAGCAGCCAAGACAGGGATTGGGACTATGGCTACACCTTC.

The rearrangement joins TRBV28 to TRBJ1-3; 7 bases map to TRBD1. There are 14 residues in the CDR3. Germline V gene lookup returns CDR1 MDHEN and CDR2 SYDVKM. The V and J ends lost 8 bases and 2 bases, in that order; junction bases with no gene match: 6. Here the CDR3 reads CASRQGSAGNTIYF. The CDR3, as DNA: TGTGCCAGCCGACAGGGTTCAGCTGGAAACACCATATATTTT.

CDR3 in amino acids: CASSSRDGNEAFF. In nucleotides, the CDR3 is TGTGCCAGCAGCTCCCGGGACGGCAATGAAGCTTTCTTT. V gene TRBV5-4 combines with J gene TRBJ1-1; D perhaps matches TRBD1 (5 bases). V lost 3 bases and J lost 7, with 13 bases in between. CDR1 and CDR2 (germline): SGHNT, YYREEE (reference sequence). The CDR3 length is 13 residues.

This clone was seen once. The chain has TRBV28 and TRBJ2-2, with 8 bases lining up with TRBD1. Trimming cost V 3 bases and J 5 bases; bases outside gene matches: 8. In germline, CDR1 is MDHEN, CDR2 SYDVKM. The CDR3 runs to 16 residues. Here the CDR3 reads CASSFGGTGGTGELFF. CDR3 coding DNA: TGTGCCAGCAGTTTTGGTGGAACAGGGGGTACCGGGGAGCTGTTTTTT.

This clone was seen once. The chain couples TRBV7-2 to TRBJ1-2, with TRBD1 identical over 10 bases. The CDR3 runs to 14 residues. Germline CDR1 and CDR2: SGHTA and FQGNSA. Trimming took 4 bases from V and 6 from J; bases not matched to a gene: 5. The CDR3 bases are TGTGCCAGCAGCTCAGACAGGGGGCTTGATGGCTACACCTTC. It encodes CASSSDRGLDGYTF.

Concerning this clone: A read error may produce the germline difference seen at one junction end. The chain employs TRBV18 and TRBJ1-6; D remains unclear. The V gene's germline CDR1 is KGHSH and CDR2 LQKENI. The CDR3 extends over 14 amino acids. The CDR3 DNA reads as TGTGCCAGCGCACCCTGGGAGGCAAATTCACCCCTCCACTTT. It yields the protein CASAPWEANSPLHF.

The chain has TRBV19 and TRBJ2-1; D is uncertain. V gave up 6 bases and J gave up 5 bases, with 17 bases separating them. Germline V gene data show CDR1 as LNHDA and CDR2 as SQIVND (reference sequence). CDR3 size: 15 residues. CDR3 sequence: CASSQQAQLHNEQFF. In DNA, the CDR3 is TGTGCCAGTAGCCAACAAGCTCAATTACACAATGAGCAGTTCTTC.

The chain combines TRBV2 with TRBJ2-7, with 9 bases lining up with TRBD2. Germline CDR1 reads SNHLY; CDR2 reads FYNNEI. Losses at the gene ends were 3 bases for V and 3 bases for J; bases not matched to a gene: 6. The CDR3 consists of 15 residues. The CDR3 spells CASSDFRLADYEQYF. CDR3 in DNA: TGTGCCAGCAGTGACTTCCGACTAGCGGACTACGAGCAGTACTTC.

This clone was picked up a small number of times. This chain links TRBV3-1 (or the pseudogene TRBV3-2) with TRBJ1-1; 12 positions agree with TRBD1. CDR1 and CDR2 from the germline V gene are LGHDT and YNNKEL (reference sequence). The CDR3 is 15 residues long. V lost 5 bases and J lost 9; bases outside the gene matches: 10. CDR3 DNA: TGTGCCAGCAGCAACCGGGACAGGGGGCTCCTGAAAGCTTTCTTT. As protein: CASSNRDRGLLKAFF.

The chain carries TRBV7-2 and TRBJ1-5, with D hard to call. Germline-derived CDR1 and CDR2 are SGHTA and FQGNSA. There are 15 residues in the CDR3. V was shortened by 3 bases and J by 2 bases, with 11 bases between the two germline ends. The CDR3 nucleotides are TGTGCCAGCAGCTTTCAAGTATACGGCAATCAGCCCCAGCATTTT. It codes for CASSFQVYGNQPQHF.

This sequence joins TRBV28 and TRBJ2-5; 7 bases agree with TRBD2. V dropped 3 bases and J dropped 5; count of bases not matched to a gene: 9. The CDR3 is 15 amino acids. Germline V gene data show CDR1 as MDHEN and CDR2 as SYDVKM. CDR3 sequence (DNA): TGTGCCAGCAGTTTCCGGGACTACCTCCGGGAGACCCAGTACTTC. Encoded protein: CASSFRDYLRETQYF.

The J gene is TRBJ2-3, the V gene TRBV19, with 9 bases lining up with TRBD2. J was trimmed by 3 bases and V by 10 bases; bases with no gene match: 11. The CDR3 spans 15 residues. Per germline, CDR1 LNHDA and CDR2 SQIVND (reference sequence). CDR3 residues: CATGLARRGTDTQYF. CDR3 in DNA: TGTGCCACCGGACTAGCGAGGAGAGGGACAGATACGCAGTATTTT.

This rearrangement joins TRBV6-6 to TRBJ2-5, with 7 positions matching TRBD2. In germline, CDR1 is MNHNY, CDR2 SVGAGI (reference sequence). With V trimmed by 2 bases and J by 2 bases, 5 bases remained unmatched. There are 15 residues in the CDR3. CDR3 nucleotide sequence: TGTGCCAGCAGTTACCTCCTAGCGGATCAAGAGACCCAGTACTTC. It specifies CASSYLLADQETQYF.

V is TRBV7-9 and J is TRBJ1-1, with a tentative D call TRBD1 (6 bases). V shed 2 bases and J shed 3 bases, with 13 bases lying between them. The CDR3 contains 15 residues. Germline CDR1 SEHNR, CDR2 FQNEAQ (reference sequence). For the CDR3, the DNA is TGTGCCAGCAGCTTACTACAGGGCCCTCACACTGAAGCTTTCTTT. Translation gives CASSLLQGPHTEAFF.

The chain combines TRBV4-3 with TRBJ1-1; 9 nucleotides line up with TRBD1. V trimming: 4 bases; J trimming: 3 bases; junction bases outside the gene matches: 9. Germline V gene lookup returns CDR1 LGHNA and CDR2 YSLEER. CDR3 length: 16 amino acids. The CDR3 bases are TGCGCCAGCAGCCTGGGACAGGGTGGATGGTACACTGAAGCTTTCTTT. It yields the protein CASSLGQGGWYTEAFF.

The chain has TRBV5-1 and TRBJ2-1; 7 nucleotides agree with TRBD1. Germline CDR1 is SGHRS and CDR2 is YFSETQ. The length of the CDR3 is 16 residues. The V segment lost 4 bases and the J segment 10 bases; nucleotides outside the gene matches: 17. CDR3 amino acids: CASSRRAPGGQEEQFF. The CDR3 coding sequence is TGCGCCAGCAGCAGAAGGGCCCCAGGGGGACAAGAGGAGCAGTTCTTC.

The chain has TRBV9 and TRBJ1-4; D gene ambiguous. V was shortened by 4 bases and J by 5 bases, with 12 bases between the two germline ends. This CDR3 has 14 residues. Per germline, CDR1 SGDLS and CDR2 YYNGEE. The DNA for the CDR3 is TGTGCCAGCAGCCCCTCTGGGGTGAATGAAAAACTGTTTTTT. This encodes CASSPSGVNEKLFF. Looking up the rest from reference TRBV9 and TRBJ1-4 gives the full variable domain: DSGVTQTPKHLITATGQRVTLRCSPRSGDLSVYWYQQSLDQGLQFLIQYYNGEERAKGNILERFSAQQFPDLHSELNLSSLELGDSALYFCASSPSGVNEKLFFGSGTQLSVL.

This sequence joins TRBV6-5 and TRBJ2-7; no clear D gene. This CDR3 is built from 10 residues. Germline lookup yields CDR1 MNHEY and CDR2 SVGAGI. Trimming removed 8 bases from V and 4 bases from J, with 6 bases in between. The CDR3 DNA is TGTGCCAGCGCCATATACGAGCAGTACTTC. Its protein is CASAIYEQYF.

This chain uses TRBV2 with TRBJ2-3; D not resolved. V lost 4 bases and J lost 0, with 8 bases in between. The CDR3 is made up of 14 amino acids. The germline V gene has CDR1 SNHLY and CDR2 FYNNEI. CDR3 nucleotide sequence: TGTGCCAGCAGTGGGCCCGGGAGCACAGATACGCAGTATTTT. Encoded protein: CASSGPGSTDTQYF.